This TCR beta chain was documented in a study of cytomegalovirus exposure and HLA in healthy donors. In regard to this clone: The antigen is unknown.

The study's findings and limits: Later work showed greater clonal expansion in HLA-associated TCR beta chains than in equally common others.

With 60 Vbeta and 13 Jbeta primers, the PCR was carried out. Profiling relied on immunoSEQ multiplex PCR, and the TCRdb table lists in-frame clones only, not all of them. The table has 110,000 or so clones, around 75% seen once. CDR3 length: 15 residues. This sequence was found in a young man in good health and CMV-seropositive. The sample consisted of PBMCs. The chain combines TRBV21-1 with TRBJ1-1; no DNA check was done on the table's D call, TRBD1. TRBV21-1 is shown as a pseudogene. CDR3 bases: TGTGCCAGCAGCAAACGGGACAGTGAAGGGACTGAAGCTTTCTTT. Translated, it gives CASSKRDSEGTEAFF.